A single sample gave rise to the 2 T cell receptor beta chains below, sequenced in a study of T cell repertoires in cytomegalovirus infection. These receptors are not linked to any known antigen. TCRdb reanalysed the reads using MiXCR and keeps one entry per CDR3 protein. The sample shows hundreds of thousands of distinct CDR3 sequences, around 32% of them seen only once. The source material was cultured CD8+ T cells from PBMCs, sampled from culture after CMV antigen stimulation. The receptors stem from a human donor in good health (CMV status not recorded). Some clones in this sample may be carry-over from other donors' samples.

This clonotype was observed at least ten times. V usage is TRBV27 and J usage is TRBJ2-3, with unresolved D. CDR1 MNHEY and CDR2 SMNVEV come from the germline V gene (reference sequence). The CDR3 is made up of 14 amino acids. Trimming pared 6 bases from V and 3 bases from J, leaving 13 bases between. CDR3 loop: CASSLSGRTDTQYF. The DNA of the CDR3 is TGTGCCAGCAGCTTGAGTGGACGAACAGATACGCAGTATTTT.

This clonotype was picked up a small number of times. V and J are TRBV7-9 and TRBJ1-2; 10 bases align to TRBD1. The CDR3 spans 15 residues. Losses at the gene ends were 2 bases for V and 5 bases for J; bases not matched to a gene: 5. CDR1 and CDR2 (germline): SEHNR, FQNEAQ (reference sequence). The DNA of the CDR3 is TGTGCCAGCAGCTTAATGACAGGGGGCGAATATGGCTACACCTTC. Encoded protein: CASSLMTGGEYGYTF.